The 8 T cell receptor beta chains presented below share a single source sample, sequenced in a study of blood T cell repertoires in COVID-19. The assay was immunoSEQ multiplex PCR, and TCRdb's table has in-frame clones only and misses some. In the table there are 180,000 or so clones, about 86% of which are singletons. Sequenced sample: peripheral blood. The receptors come from a woman in her 30s with active or convalescent COVID-19.

The genes are TRBV7-2 and TRBJ2-3, with D possibly TRBD2 on 5 matching bases. With 2 bases removed from V and 6 bases from J, the gap between germline ends came to 15 bases. CDR1 and CDR2 (germline): SGHTA, FQGNSA. This CDR3 is 15 amino acids long. For the CDR3, the DNA is TGTGCCAGCAGCTTATTCTATACGAGCGGTGATACGCAGTATTTT. Protein: CASSLFYTSGDTQYF.

V and J are TRBV18 and TRBJ2-3; TRBD2 agrees at 8 bases. V dropped 3 bases and J dropped 0; count of bases not matched to a gene: 2. This CDR3 has 15 amino acids. The germline gives CDR1 KGHSH, CDR2 LQKENI. CDR3 DNA: TGTGCCAGCTCACCTACTAGCGGCAGCACAGATACGCAGTATTTT. Its protein is CASSPTSGSTDTQYF. Combining the CDR3 with reference TRBV18 and TRBJ2-3 gives the whole variable domain NAGVMQNPRHLVRRRGQEARLRCSPMKGHSHVYWYRQLPEEGLKFMVYLQKENIIDESGMPKERFSAEFPKEGPSILRIQQVVRGDSAAYFCASSPTSGSTDTQYFGPGTRLTVL.

Only a few counts were recorded for this clone. This chain uses TRBV7-2 with TRBJ1-5; D not certain. The CDR3 has 15 amino acids. V lost 4 bases and J 0 bases, leaving 10 bases between the germline ends. Germline CDR1 and CDR2: SGHTA and FQGNSA. CDR3 nucleotides: TGTGCCAGCAGCTCCGACGGGGATAGCAATCAGCCCCAGCATTTT. It is translated as CASSSDGDSNQPQHF.

The CDR3 nucleotides are TGTGCCAGCAGCTATAGTAACTATGGCTACACCTTC. This gives the protein CASSYSNYGYTF. The V call is TRBV5-6, the J call TRBJ1-2; no firm D call. Germline CDR1 SGHDT, CDR2 YYEEEE. The CDR3 is made up of 12 amino acids. Trimming pared 3 bases from V and 1 base from J, leaving 4 bases between.

As DNA, the CDR3 is TGCAGCGTCCTCGTTTCAGGGGGTAACTATGGCTACACCTTC. Translating it yields CSVLVSGGNYGYTF. This sequence joins TRBV29-1 and TRBJ1-2; TRBD1 aligns across 7 bases. This CDR3 is built from 14 residues. The V gene's germline CDR1 is SQVTM and CDR2 ANQGSEA. J lost 1 base, V lost 6 bases, and 8 bases had no gene match.

There are a few counts of this clone. Other DNA sequences within the sample encode an identical CDR3. The chain employs TRBV5-1 and TRBJ1-5; TRBD1 might be the D (6 bases). Germline CDR1 is SGHRS and CDR2 is YFSETQ. This CDR3 contains 14 residues. Trimming pared 1 base from V and 2 bases from J, leaving 7 bases between. The CDR3 spells CASSLSGGNQPQHF. In DNA form, the CDR3 reads TGCGCCAGCAGCTTGTCAGGGGGCAATCAGCCCCAGCATTTT.

V is TRBV23-1 and J is TRBJ1-1; weak D call: TRBD1 (6 bases). TRBV23-1 is given ORF status, its function remaining uncertain. Trimming cost V 2 bases and J 7 bases, with 23 bases left between them. CDR3 length: 17 residues. The CDR3 DNA reads TGCGCCAGCAGTCAACTCCGTAGGGCAGGGGCATTGATTGAAGCTTTCTTT. Translation gives CASSQLRRAGALIEAFF.

This rearrangement joins TRBV6-5 to TRBJ1-3, with 7 positions matching TRBD1. Trimming took 5 bases from V and 4 from J; bases not matched to a gene: 8. Per germline, CDR1 MNHEY and CDR2 SVGAGI. The CDR3 contains 15 residues. The CDR3 spells CASSHRGGSGNTIYF. CDR3 sequence (DNA): TGTGCCAGCAGTCACAGGGGAGGTTCGGGAAACACCATATATTTT.